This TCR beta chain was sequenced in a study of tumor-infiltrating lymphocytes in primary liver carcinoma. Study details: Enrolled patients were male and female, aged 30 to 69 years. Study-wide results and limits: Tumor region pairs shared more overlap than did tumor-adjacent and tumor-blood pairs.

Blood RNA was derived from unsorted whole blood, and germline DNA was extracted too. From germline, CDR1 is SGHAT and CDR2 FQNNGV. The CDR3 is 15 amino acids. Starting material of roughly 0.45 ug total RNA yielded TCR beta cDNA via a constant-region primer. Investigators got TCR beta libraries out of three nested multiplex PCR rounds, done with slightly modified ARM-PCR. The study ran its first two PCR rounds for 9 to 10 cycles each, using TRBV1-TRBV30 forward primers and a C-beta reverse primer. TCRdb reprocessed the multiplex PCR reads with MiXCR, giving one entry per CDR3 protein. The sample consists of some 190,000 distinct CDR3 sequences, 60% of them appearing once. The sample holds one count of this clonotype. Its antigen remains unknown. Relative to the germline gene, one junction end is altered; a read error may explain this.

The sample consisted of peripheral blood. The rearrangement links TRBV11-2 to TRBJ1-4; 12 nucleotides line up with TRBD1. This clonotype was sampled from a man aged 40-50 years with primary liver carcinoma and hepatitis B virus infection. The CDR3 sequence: CASSPGTGGYEKLFF. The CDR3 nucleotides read TGTGCAAGCAGCCCCGGGACAGGGGGCTATGAAAAACTGTTTTTT.